This is a list of T cell receptor beta chains from one sample in a study of T cells in Graves' hyperthyroidism and ophthalmopathy. Each CDR3 protein gets one entry after TCRdb re-called the multiplex PCR reads with MiXCR. There are about 400,000 distinct CDR3 sequences in the sample; 15% to 18% occur only once, and around 7% lies in the top ten. The sequenced sample consisted of blood. These TCRs come from a young woman with Graves' hyperthyroidism. CDR3s leave out the opening cysteine and the closing phenylalanine or tryptophan. The order of the fields is CDR3 length, J gene, V gene, CDR3 protein.

13 TRBJ2-1 TRBV7-9 ASSLFGGPLNEQF
13 TRBJ1-2 TRBV2 ASRPETGENYGYT
14 TRBJ2-6 TRBV15 ATSEGGSSGANVLT
13 TRBJ2-7 TRBV6-1 ASSDDLAPYYEQY
10 TRBJ2-2 TRBV4-2 ASSQDAGGLF
12 TRBJ2-7 TRBV15 ATSRGEGSDEQY
11 TRBJ1-1 TRBV2 ASDRGPNTEAF
11 TRBJ1-4 TRBV7-2 ASRRGEREKLF
14 TRBJ2-5 TRBV20-1 SASGQSGAAQETQY
10 TRBJ2-2 TRBV7-2 ASSLTPGELF
12 TRBJ1-2 TRBV12-3/TRBV12-4 ASGARDSSYGYT
14 TRBJ2-7 TRBV4-1 ASSQDPVGLTYEQY